Sequencing of this T cell receptor beta chain was carried out in a study of T cell responses to AZD1222 COVID-19 vaccine. Overall study results and limits: Clonal diversity may have been underestimated in mostly white British donors.

As for this clone: Its cognate antigen is unknown.

Clones were sequenced by immunoSEQ multiplex PCR, and TCRdb holds only the in-frame ones, with some missing. There are over 75,000 clones in the sample; under 90% occur only once, and approximately 2.5% lies in the top ten. Unmatched junction bases numbered 6, after V lost 3 bases and J lost 5 bases. CDR1 MNHEY and CDR2 SMNVEV come from the germline V gene (reference sequence). The CDR3 has 15 residues. This clonotype originated in an adult in good health. The chain couples TRBV27 to TRBJ2-1; 8 positions agree with TRBD1. The source material was peripheral blood, sampled on day 0 of AZD1222 vaccination. CDR3 amino acids: CASSLPGTGNNEQFF. Here the CDR3 DNA reads TGTGCCAGCAGTTTGCCGGGGACAGGAAACAATGAGCAGTTCTTC.